This T cell receptor beta chain was obtained from a study of cytomegalovirus exposure and HLA in healthy donors. Notes on the study in general: The study put some 150 TCR beta chains on its list as cytomegalovirus-associated. Across donors, most TCRs were seen rarely, yet some public ones were widespread. Three chains linked to CMV were shown in vitro to be specific for CMV antigens.

The repertoire was sequenced with immunoSEQ multiplex PCR; TCRdb's copy has only in-frame clones and lacks some. Among approximately 170,000 clones listed, roughly 84% were seen once. Notes on this clone: Its cognate antigen is unknown.

The V gene lost 7 bases and the J gene lost 5 bases, with 11 bases spanning the gap. This CDR3 region has 13 residues. Germline V gene sequence: CDR1 MNHEY, CDR2 SVGAGI. The sequence derives from a man aged 25 to 45 in good health and CMV-seropositive. Sequencing was done on a sample of PBMCs. The chain combines TRBV6-5 with TRBJ2-2; a weak D match, TRBD1 (5 bases). This CDR3 reads CASTIQGTGELFF. The CDR3, as DNA: TGTGCCAGCACAATCCAGGGTACCGGGGAGCTGTTTTTT.